This T cell receptor (beta chain) was found in a study of Graves' ophthalmopathy and Graves' hyperthyroidism. Points from the study as a whole: Classification of ophthalmopathy versus stable hyperthyroidism by a 13-signature model yielded around 90% sensitivity and just over 80% specificity.

The V and J ends lost 7 bases and 8 bases respectively, with 20 bases between them. There are 14 residues in the CDR3. CDR1 and CDR2 (germline): LNHDA, SQIVND (reference sequence). The TCR beta CDR3 regions underwent amplification from RNA transcripts. After a first-round RT-PCR with HTBI primers, a second-round multiplex PCR was run. A single record per CDR3 protein comes from TCRdb applying MiXCR to the multiplex PCR reads. The table lists about 620,000 distinct CDR3 sequences, 20% to 25% of them singletons. Worth noting for this clonotype: The antigen is unknown.

Sequencing was carried out using peripheral blood. The chain carries TRBV19 and TRBJ1-2, with a tentative D call TRBD1 (5 bases). The receptor was isolated from a young woman with stable Graves' hyperthyroidism. Some clones in this sample may be carry-over from other donors' samples. The CDR3 is CASTQWDAGAGYTF. Here the CDR3 DNA reads TGTGCCAGTACCCAATGGGACGCGGGCGCGGGCTACACCTTC.